Below are 22 T cell receptor beta chains sequenced from a single sample in a study of post-analysis software for immune sequencing data. Study observations and caveats: Four to six TRBV segments (TRBV5-6, TRBV5-1 and TRBV20-1 among them) occurred more frequently in patients than in controls.

No cognate antigen is known for these TCRs. Prepared TCR beta cDNA libraries contained unique molecular identifiers. TCRdb passed the PCR reads through MiXCR, listing each CDR3 protein once. The sample contains a few hundred thousand distinct CDR3 sequences, 30% to 45% of which appear only once. Sequenced sample: blood. The receptor set was obtained from a girl aged 5-17 years with multiple sclerosis.

This clonotype showed up just once. The gene calls are TRBV2 and TRBJ2-7, with D hard to call. V was clipped by 2 bases and J by 7 bases, with 9 bases between them. Per germline, CDR1 SNHLY and CDR2 FYNNEI. This CDR3 has 12 residues. In nucleotides, the CDR3 is TGTGCCAGCAGTGAATATGCAGAAGAGCAGTACTTC. It codes for CASSEYAEEQYF.

The rearrangement uses TRBV27 and TRBJ2-7, with 12 bases identical to TRBD1. Trimming at V came to 4 bases and at J to 3 bases, leaving 13 bases not matched to a gene. The CDR3 has 18 amino acids. CDR1 and CDR2 (germline): MNHEY, SMNVEV (reference sequence). DNA of the CDR3: TGTGCCAGCAGTTCCTACCCAATGGGGACAGGGGGCTTCTACGAGCAGTACTTC. This sequence encodes CASSSYPMGTGGFYEQYF.

This clonotype was seen only a few times. The chain links TRBV7-2 to TRBJ2-3; 9 bases map to TRBD2. This CDR3 has 14 amino acids. Per the germline V gene, CDR1 is SGHTA and CDR2 is FQGNSA. V was pared by 5 bases and J by 13 bases, with 13 bases of the junction left unmatched. The CDR3 sequence: CASSPPRAGGPKYF. CDR3 bases: TGTGCCAGCAGCCCCCCCAGAGCGGGGGGCCCCAAGTATTTT.

V is TRBV7-9 and J is TRBJ2-1; tentatively, D is TRBD2 (5 bases). V lost 4 bases to trimming and J lost 14 bases, with 12 bases between them. The CDR3 runs to 11 residues. CDR1 is SEHNR, CDR2 FQNEAQ, per germline (reference sequence). The CDR3 region is CASSSVWREFF. CDR3 DNA sequence: TGTGCCAGCAGCTCCGTATGGCGGGAGTTCTTC.

This clonotype was counted between two and nine times. This sequence joins TRBV7-9 and TRBJ2-3; no clear D gene. This CDR3 is 13 amino acids long. Trimming cost V 7 bases and J 7 bases, with 15 bases left between them. Germline values: CDR1 SEHNR, CDR2 FQNEAQ (reference sequence). The CDR3 is CASITVDTYTQYF. The CDR3 bases are TGTGCCAGCATCACCGTGGATACGTATACGCAGTATTTT. The full variable domain, its missing parts supplied by reference TRBV7-9 and TRBJ2-3, is DTGVSQNPRHKITKRGQNVTFRCDPISEHNRLYWYRQTLGQGPEFLTYFQNEAQLEKSRLLSDRFSAERPKGSFSTLEIQRTEQGDSAMYLCASITVDTYTQYFGPGTRLTVL.

This clonotype was seen a handful of times. The V gene is TRBV18, the J gene TRBJ2-1, with D unresolved. Germline V gives CDR1 KGHSH, CDR2 LQKENI. This CDR3 spans 15 amino acids. Trimming removed 2 bases from V and 4 bases from J, with 12 bases in between. CDR3: CASSPEAPGYNEQFF. The CDR3 bases are TGTGCCAGCTCACCAGAAGCCCCCGGATACAATGAGCAGTTCTTC.

V and J are TRBV27 and TRBJ2-7; 9 positions match TRBD2. From germline, CDR1 is MNHEY and CDR2 SMNVEV (reference sequence). This CDR3 contains 17 residues. The ends lost 2 bases at V and 1 base at J; junction bases unmatched: 9. The CDR3 reads CASSLGGGLAGSYEQYF. In DNA, the CDR3 is TGTGCCAGCAGTTTAGGGGGGGGGCTAGCGGGGTCCTACGAGCAGTACTTC.

This clonotype was recorded many times. The V and J genes are TRBV5-1 and TRBJ2-7; D possibly corresponds to TRBD1 (5 bases). The CDR3 has 12 residues. V dropped 4 bases and J dropped 4 bases, with 9 bases sitting between them. Germline lookup yields CDR1 SGHRS and CDR2 YFSETQ. CDR3 protein: CASSEAGYEQYF. The CDR3 region has the DNA TGCGCCAGCAGCGAGGCAGGGTACGAGCAGTACTTC.

The chain joins TRBV12-3 or TRBV12-4 to TRBJ1-2; D gene ambiguous. V lost 3 bases and J lost 8, with 10 bases in between. This CDR3 comprises 12 residues. The CDR3: CASSLANRGYTF. CDR3 in DNA: TGTGCCAGCAGTTTGGCCAATCGGGGCTACACCTTC.

This chain links TRBV21-1 with TRBJ2-3; the table's D call TRBD1 went unverified against the DNA. TRBV21-1 is described as a pseudogene. This CDR3 has 16 residues. CDR3 amino acids: CASSKQGVKSGDTQYF. The CDR3 nucleotides read TGTGCCAGCAGCAAACAGGGGGTTAAGTCGGGCGATACGCAGTATTTT.

The V gene is TRBV24-1, the J gene TRBJ2-1; D is possibly TRBD1 or TRBD2 (5 bases each). Germline CDR1 reads KGHDR; CDR2 reads SFDVKD. V lost 4 bases, J lost 7 bases, and 7 bases lay in between. This CDR3 has 12 residues. In DNA, the CDR3 is TGTGCCACCAGTGAGGGGGATAATGAGCAGTTCTTC. Residues: CATSEGDNEQFF.

This clonotype was detected a few times. This CDR3 reads CSAQPRPSGYGYTF. Here the CDR3 DNA reads TGCAGTGCTCAACCTAGACCTTCAGGGTATGGCTACACCTTC. The chain uses TRBV20-1 and TRBJ1-2, with D possibly being TRBD1 (5 bases). CDR1 DFQATT and CDR2 SNEGSKA come from the germline V gene (reference sequence). Trimming pared 5 bases from V and 5 bases from J, leaving 18 bases between. The CDR3 contains 14 residues.

The V and J genes are TRBV11-1 and TRBJ2-3; D is possibly TRBD1 (6 bases). Trimming cost V 3 bases and J 2 bases, with 33 bases left between them. Germline V gene data show CDR1 as SGHAT and CDR2 as FQDESV (reference sequence). CDR3 length equals 22 residues. DNA of the CDR3: TGTGCCAGCAGCTTTATTGGCTATGGAGGCCGACAGGCAGGTGCACACACAGATACGCAGTATTTT. This codes for CASSFIGYGGRQAGAHTDTQYF.

The chain links TRBV3-1 to TRBJ2-3; the D gene could be TRBD1 or TRBD2 (5 bases each). The length of the CDR3 is 13 residues. V shed 0 bases and J shed 7 bases, with 8 bases lying between them. Germline assignment: CDR1 LGHDT and CDR2 YNNKEL (reference sequence). CDR3 loop: CASSQDWGNTQYF. The CDR3 DNA follows: TGTGCCAGCAGCCAAGATTGGGGGAATACGCAGTATTTT.

The J gene is TRBJ2-1, the V gene TRBV7-8; possible D gene TRBD1, 5 bases. The CDR3 extends over 12 amino acids. V was trimmed by 11 bases and J by 1 base, leaving 9 bases between them. Germline values: CDR1 SGHVS, CDR2 FQNEAQ. In DNA, the CDR3 is TGTGCCTCAGGGTGGTCCTACAATGAGCAGTTCTTC. Translation gives CASGWSYNEQFF.

There are a few counts of this clonotype. The J gene is TRBJ2-7, the V gene TRBV5-1; 8 positions match TRBD2. V trimming: 0 bases; J trimming: 4 bases; junction bases outside the gene matches: 3. Germline V CDR1 and CDR2: SGHRS, YFSETQ. This CDR3 has 14 residues. CDR3 in amino acids: CASSLGTSRYEQYF. DNA of the CDR3: TGCGCCAGCAGCTTGGGGACTAGCCGGTACGAGCAGTACTTC. The whole variable domain, filled in from reference TRBV5-1 and TRBJ2-7, reads KAGVTQTPRYLIKTRGQQVTLSCSPISGHRSVSWYQQTPGQGLQFLFEYFSETQRNKGNFPGRFSGRQFSNSRSEMNVSTLELGDSALYLCASSLGTSRYEQYFGPGTRLTVT.

V gene TRBV20-1 combines with J gene TRBJ1-5; no clear D gene. V was cut by 3 bases and J by 7 bases, with 16 bases left in between. CDR1 and CDR2 from the germline V gene are DFQATT and SNEGSKA (reference sequence). The CDR3 runs to 14 residues. The CDR3 spells CSASSVDANQPQHF. The CDR3 DNA is TGCAGTGCTAGTAGTGTAGACGCTAACCAGCCCCAGCATTTT.

V and J are TRBV4-3 and TRBJ2-6, with a weak D call TRBD1 (6 bases). The CDR3 loop spans 15 amino acids. V was clipped by 4 bases and J by 4 bases, with 11 bases between them. Germline V lookup: CDR1 LGHNA, CDR2 YSLEER. This CDR3 is CASSLAGDGANVLTF. CDR3 sequence (DNA): TGCGCCAGCAGCCTAGCAGGGGACGGGGCCAACGTCCTGACTTTC.

J is TRBJ2-5 and V is TRBV6-1; 7 bases fit TRBD2. Germline lookup yields CDR1 MNHNS and CDR2 SASEGT. The CDR3 runs to 14 residues. V trimming: 8 bases; J trimming: 5 bases; junction bases outside the gene matches: 11. CDR3 sequence (DNA): TGTGCCAGCGGAATGGGGGACTACGGGGAGACCCAGTACTTC. Its protein product is CASGMGDYGETQYF.

V gene TRBV15 combines with J gene TRBJ2-1; unclear D gene. This CDR3 spans 13 amino acids. Germline-derived CDR1 and CDR2 are LNHNV and YYDKDF (reference sequence). Trimming stripped 1 base from V and 13 bases from J, with 14 bases between. The CDR3 nucleotides are TGTGCCACCAGCAGAGTGGCCGCGTCGACCCAGTTCTTC. Translation gives CATSRVAASTQFF.

This clonotype turned up a few times. The chain employs TRBV7-3 and TRBJ1-6, with D perhaps matching TRBD1 (6 bases). CDR1 is SGHTA, CDR2 FQGTGA, per germline. The CDR3 is 14 residues long. V shed 5 bases and J shed 7 bases, with 12 bases lying between them. The CDR3 sequence is CASSVQGRNSPLHF. The CDR3 DNA is TGTGCCAGCAGCGTACAGGGCAGGAATTCACCCCTCCACTTT.

This clonotype was seen many times. The V and J genes are TRBV5-1 and TRBJ2-7; possible D gene TRBD2, 5 bases. The germline gives CDR1 SGHRS, CDR2 YFSETQ. CDR3 length: 14 amino acids. Trimming took off 4 bases at V and 5 bases at J, with 16 bases between the two ends. CDR3 loop: CASSLRVGVDEQYF. Here the CDR3 DNA reads TGCGCCAGCAGCCTCCGGGTCGGGGTCGACGAGCAGTACTTC.